One sample yielded the 9 T cell receptor beta chains listed below, sequenced in a study of blood T cell repertoires in COVID-19. TCRdb's table, derived via immunoSEQ multiplex PCR, lists solely in-frame clones and lacks some. The sample yields fewer than 300,000 clones, 87% seen once. The sequencing input was peripheral blood. Every receptor here comes from a woman in her forties or fifties with acute or convalescent COVID-19.

The CDR3 nucleotides read TGTGCCAGTATCGCCCCTGGGAGGGACGAGCAGTACTTC. Its translation: CASIAPGRDEQYF. The rearrangement links TRBV19 to TRBJ2-7; 7 bases map to TRBD2. The CDR3 runs to 13 residues. V was pared by 7 bases and J by 5 bases, with 8 bases of the junction left unmatched. The germline V gene has CDR1 LNHDA and CDR2 SQIVND (reference sequence).

V and J are TRBV27 and TRBJ2-7; 13 nucleotides line up with TRBD2. CDR1 and CDR2 (germline): MNHEY, SMNVEV (reference sequence). Germline trimming cut 5 bases from V and 4 bases from J; bases unmatched to any gene: 8. This CDR3 is 16 amino acids long. The DNA of the CDR3 is TGTGCCAGCAGTAGAGGACTAGCGGGAGTTGTTTACGAGCAGTACTTC. This encodes CASSRGLAGVVYEQYF.

V usage is TRBV29-1 and J usage is TRBJ2-4, with TRBD1 matching 11 bases. V trimming: 3 bases; J trimming: 9 bases; junction bases outside the gene matches: 13. In germline, CDR1 is SQVTM, CDR2 ANQGSEA. The CDR3 is 16 amino acids. For the CDR3, the DNA is TGCAGCGTTGATGTGCAGGACAGGGGGCTCGGTAGCATTCAGTACTTC. Translating gives CSVDVQDRGLGSIQYF.

This chain connects TRBV25-1 to TRBJ1-4; D gene ambiguous. Trimming cost V 6 bases and J 12 bases, with 14 bases left between them. CDR3 size: 12 residues. Germline V lookup: CDR1 MGHDK, CDR2 SYGVNS. The CDR3 nucleotides read TGTGCCAGCAGCTCTCTTGCGGCCGAACTGTTTTTT. It translates to CASSSLAAELFF. Based on the CDR3 plus reference TRBV25-1 and TRBJ1-4, the full variable domain is EADIYQTPRYLVIGTGKKITLECSQTMGHDKMYWYQQDPGMELHLIHYSYGVNSTEKGDLSSESTVSRIRTEHFPLTLESARPSHTSQYLCASSSLAAELFFGSGTQLSVL.

The chain joins TRBV19 to TRBJ2-1, with TRBD2 as a possible D gene (6 bases). V lost 1 base and J 10 bases, leaving 11 bases between the germline ends. In germline, CDR1 is LNHDA, CDR2 SQIVND (reference sequence). This CDR3 has 13 residues. CDR3 nucleotide sequence: TGTGCCAGTAGTATAGGCGGGACGAGGGAGCAGTTCTTC. Protein product: CASSIGGTREQFF.

This clone has a handful of counts. The rearrangement uses TRBV20-1 and TRBJ2-1; D remains unclear. CDR1 DFQATT and CDR2 SNEGSKA come from the germline V gene (reference sequence). The germline V and J ends were trimmed by 3 bases and 4 bases, with 16 bases remaining between them. The CDR3 sequence is 15 residues long. CDR3 region: CSASPGETKYNEQFF. CDR3 DNA sequence: TGCAGTGCTAGTCCGGGTGAAACTAAATACAATGAGCAGTTCTTC.

A note on this clone: Other DNA variants within this sample encode the same CDR3. The rearrangement uses TRBV28 and TRBJ1-5, with 10 bases fitting TRBD1. Losses at the gene ends were 6 bases for V and 2 bases for J; bases not matched to a gene: 4. The germline CDR1 and CDR2 sequences are MDHEN and SYDVKM. The CDR3 extends over 15 amino acids. CDR3 coding DNA: TGTGCCAGCAGCCGACAGGGGGCTGGCAATCAGCCCCAGCATTTT. As protein: CASSRQGAGNQPQHF.

This clone has a handful of counts. The sample has other DNA sequences that encode this CDR3 too. The chain is built from TRBV9 and TRBJ2-1; D call uncertain. This CDR3 has 15 amino acids. Germline values: CDR1 SGDLS, CDR2 YYNGEE. Trimming removed 0 bases from V and 0 bases from J, with 7 bases in between. In DNA form, the CDR3 reads TGTGCCAGCAGCGTAGGAGTTTCCTCCTACAATGAGCAGTTCTTC. Protein sequence: CASSVGVSSYNEQFF. The variable domain in full, with the rest retrieved from reference TRBV9 and TRBJ2-1, is DSGVTQTPKHLITATGQRVTLRCSPRSGDLSVYWYQQSLDQGLQFLIQYYNGEERAKGNILERFSAQQFPDLHSELNLSSLELGDSALYFCASSVGVSSYNEQFFGPGTRLTVL.

This clone was observed a handful of times. The V and J genes are TRBV18 and TRBJ1-5, with TRBD1 matching over 7 bases. Unmatched junction bases numbered 6, after V lost 3 bases and J lost 4 bases. CDR3 length equals 15 residues. CDR1 is KGHSH and CDR2 is LQKENI in the germline V gene. In DNA form, the CDR3 reads TGTGCCAGCTCACCCGACGGACAGGTAAATCAGCCCCAGCATTTT. Translating gives CASSPDGQVNQPQHF.